Reported below is one TCR beta chain. The data were taken from a study of beta chain features in type 1 diabetes. TCRB transcripts that were expressed got sequenced, as all of the isolated RNA had been reverse transcribed. Assay: immunoSEQ multiplex PCR; the TCRdb copy retains only in-frame clones and omits some. The sample lists hundreds of thousands of clones, 30% seen once, with 0.05% to 0.065% in the top ten. This sequence originates from a man younger than 35 in good health. The sequenced material came from naive CD4+ T cells from blood.

The CDR3 DNA reads TGTGCCAGCAGAGCGGGACGCAGCTCCTACGAGCAGTACTTC. Translating it yields CASRAGRSSYEQYF. This chain connects TRBV4-2 to TRBJ2-7; 7 nucleotides line up with TRBD2. CDR1 and CDR2 (germline): LGHNA, YNFKEQ. CDR3 length equals 14 residues. V shed 6 bases, J shed 0 bases, and the junction held 5 bases outside the gene matches.